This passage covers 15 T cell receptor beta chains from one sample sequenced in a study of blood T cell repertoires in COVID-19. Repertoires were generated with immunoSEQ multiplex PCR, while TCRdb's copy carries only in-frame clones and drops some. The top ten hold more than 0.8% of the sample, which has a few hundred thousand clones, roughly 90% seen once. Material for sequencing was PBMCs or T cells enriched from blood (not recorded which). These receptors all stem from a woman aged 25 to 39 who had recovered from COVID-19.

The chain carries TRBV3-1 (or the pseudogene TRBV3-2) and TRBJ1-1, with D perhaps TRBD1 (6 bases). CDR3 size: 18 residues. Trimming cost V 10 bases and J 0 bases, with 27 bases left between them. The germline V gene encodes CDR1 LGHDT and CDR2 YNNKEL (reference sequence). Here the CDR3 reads CANSVPGHPKGLNTEAFF. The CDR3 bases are TGTGCCAATTCGGTCCCGGGACACCCGAAAGGGTTGAACACTGAAGCTTTCTTT.

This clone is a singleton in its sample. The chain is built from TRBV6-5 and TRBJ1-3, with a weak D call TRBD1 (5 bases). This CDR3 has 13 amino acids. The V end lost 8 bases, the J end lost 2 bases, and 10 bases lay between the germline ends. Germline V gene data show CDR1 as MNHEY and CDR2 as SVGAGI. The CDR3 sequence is CASGDRTGNTIYF. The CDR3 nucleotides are TGTGCCAGCGGAGACAGAACTGGAAACACCATATATTTT.

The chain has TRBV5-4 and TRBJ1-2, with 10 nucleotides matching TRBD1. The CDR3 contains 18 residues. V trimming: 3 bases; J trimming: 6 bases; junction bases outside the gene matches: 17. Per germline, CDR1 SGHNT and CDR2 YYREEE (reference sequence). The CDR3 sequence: CASSYGGQGFMGIDGYTF. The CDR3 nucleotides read TGTGCCAGCAGCTACGGGGGACAGGGGTTTATGGGCATAGATGGCTACACCTTC.

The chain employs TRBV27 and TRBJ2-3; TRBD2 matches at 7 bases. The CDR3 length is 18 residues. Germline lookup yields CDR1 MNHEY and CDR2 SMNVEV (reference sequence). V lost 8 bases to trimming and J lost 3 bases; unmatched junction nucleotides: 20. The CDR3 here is CASGTLDLLARATDTQYF. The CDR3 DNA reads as TGTGCCAGCGGAACGTTAGACTTACTAGCGCGAGCGACAGATACGCAGTATTTT.

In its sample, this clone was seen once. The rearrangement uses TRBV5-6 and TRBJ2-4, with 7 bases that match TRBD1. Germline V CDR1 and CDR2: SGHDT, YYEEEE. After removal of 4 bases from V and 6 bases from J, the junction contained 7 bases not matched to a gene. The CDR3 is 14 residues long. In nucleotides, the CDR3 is TGTGCCAGCAGCCGGTCCTGGGACAGAAACATTCAGTACTTC. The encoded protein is CASSRSWDRNIQYF.

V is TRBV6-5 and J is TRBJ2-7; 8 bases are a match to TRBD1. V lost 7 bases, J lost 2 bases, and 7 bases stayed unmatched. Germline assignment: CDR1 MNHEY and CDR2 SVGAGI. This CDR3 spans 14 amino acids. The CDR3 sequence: CASTPGQDTYEQYF. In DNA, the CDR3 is TGTGCCAGCACCCCGGGACAGGACACCTACGAGCAGTACTTC.

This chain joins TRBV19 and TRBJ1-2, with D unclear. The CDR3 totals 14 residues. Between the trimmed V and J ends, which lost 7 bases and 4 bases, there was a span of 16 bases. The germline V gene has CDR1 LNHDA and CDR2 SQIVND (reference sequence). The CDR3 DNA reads TGTGCCAGTATCGGGAAGGGTTCAGGCTATGGCTACACCTTC. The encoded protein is CASIGKGSGYGYTF.

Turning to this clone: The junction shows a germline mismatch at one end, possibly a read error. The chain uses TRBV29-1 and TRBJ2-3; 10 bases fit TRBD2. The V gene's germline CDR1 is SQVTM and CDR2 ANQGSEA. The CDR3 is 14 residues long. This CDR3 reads CSTPTSGFTNTQYF. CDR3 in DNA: TGCAGCACCCCGACTAGCGGGTTCACAAATACGCAGTATTTT.

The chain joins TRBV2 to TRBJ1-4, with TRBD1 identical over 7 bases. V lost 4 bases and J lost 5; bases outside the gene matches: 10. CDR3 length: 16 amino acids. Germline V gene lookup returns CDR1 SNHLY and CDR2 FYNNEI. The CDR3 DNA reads TGTGCCAGCAGTGGAGCTCCGGGACAGATAAATGAAAAACTGTTTTTT. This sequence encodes CASSGAPGQINEKLFF.

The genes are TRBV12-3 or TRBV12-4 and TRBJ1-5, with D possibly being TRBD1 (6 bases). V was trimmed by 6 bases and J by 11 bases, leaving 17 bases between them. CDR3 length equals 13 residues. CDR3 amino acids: CASRFGTPGAQHF. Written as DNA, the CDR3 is TGTGCCAGCAGGTTCGGGACACCCGGAGCCCAGCATTTT.

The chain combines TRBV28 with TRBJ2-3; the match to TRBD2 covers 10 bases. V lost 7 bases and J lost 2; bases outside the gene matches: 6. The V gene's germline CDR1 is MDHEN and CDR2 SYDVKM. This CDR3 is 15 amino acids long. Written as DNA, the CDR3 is TGTGCCAGCATTCGTAGCGGGGGGAACACAGATACGCAGTATTTT. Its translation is CASIRSGGNTDTQYF.

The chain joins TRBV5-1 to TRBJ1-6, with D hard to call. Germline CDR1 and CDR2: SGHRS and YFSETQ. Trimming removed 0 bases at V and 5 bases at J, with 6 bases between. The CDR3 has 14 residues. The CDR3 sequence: CASSLDQNNSPLHF. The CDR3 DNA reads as TGCGCCAGCAGCTTGGACCAGAATAATTCACCCCTCCACTTT.

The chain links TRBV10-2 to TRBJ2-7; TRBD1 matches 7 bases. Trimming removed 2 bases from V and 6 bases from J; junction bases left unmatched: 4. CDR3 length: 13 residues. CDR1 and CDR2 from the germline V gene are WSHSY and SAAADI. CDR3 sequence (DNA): TGCGCCAGCAGTGAGACTAGGGGGCGCGAGCAGTACTTC. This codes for CASSETRGREQYF.

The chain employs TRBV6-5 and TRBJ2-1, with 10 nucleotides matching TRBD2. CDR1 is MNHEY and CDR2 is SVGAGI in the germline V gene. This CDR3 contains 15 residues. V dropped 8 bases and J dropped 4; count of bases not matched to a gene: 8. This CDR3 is CASLRLAGFYNEQFF. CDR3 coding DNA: TGTGCCAGCCTCCGACTAGCGGGTTTTTACAATGAGCAGTTCTTC.

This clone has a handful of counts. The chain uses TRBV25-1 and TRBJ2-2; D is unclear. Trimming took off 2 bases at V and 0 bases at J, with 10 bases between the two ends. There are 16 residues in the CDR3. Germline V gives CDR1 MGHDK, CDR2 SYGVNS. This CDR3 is CASSEPGFSNTGELFF. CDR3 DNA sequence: TGTGCCAGCAGTGAACCAGGTTTTTCGAACACCGGGGAGCTGTTTTTT.